This T cell receptor (beta chain) comes out of a study of control samples from healthy donors and cancer patients. This CDR3 comprises 14 residues. Germline loops: CDR1 MNHNS, CDR2 SASEGT. With V trimmed by 6 bases and J by 1 base, 3 bases remained unmatched. Measured with immunoSEQ multiplex PCR; TCRdb has only the in-frame clones, and not every one. The sample gives under 450,000 clones, approximately 92% of which show up once; about 6.3% is in the top ten. The gene calls are TRBV6-1 and TRBJ2-5; 9 bases agree with TRBD1. Material: PBMCs. The sequence was obtained from a middle-aged man with head and neck cancer. The CDR3 here is CASRRQGVQETQYF. In nucleotides, the CDR3 is TGTGCCAGCAGGAGACAGGGGGTCCAAGAGACCCAGTACTTC.